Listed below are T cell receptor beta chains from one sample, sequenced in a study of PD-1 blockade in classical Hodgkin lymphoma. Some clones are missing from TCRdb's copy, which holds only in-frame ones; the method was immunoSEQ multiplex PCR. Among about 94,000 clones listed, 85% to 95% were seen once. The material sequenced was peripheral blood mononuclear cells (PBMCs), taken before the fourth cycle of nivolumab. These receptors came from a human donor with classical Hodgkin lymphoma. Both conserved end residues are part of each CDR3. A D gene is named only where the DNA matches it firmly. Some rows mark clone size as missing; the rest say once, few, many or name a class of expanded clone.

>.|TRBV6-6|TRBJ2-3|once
CASSYSGQQTDTQYF
TGTGCCAGCAGTTACTCAGGGCAGCAGACAGATACGCAGTATTTT
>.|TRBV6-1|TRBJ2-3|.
CASSVLTGVRADTQYF
TGTGCCAGCAGTGTTTTAACGGGAGTTCGTGCAGATACGCAGTATTTT
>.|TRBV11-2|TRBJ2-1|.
CASSFGWEDEQFF
TGTGCCAGCAGCTTCGGGTGGGAGGATGAGCAGTTCTTC
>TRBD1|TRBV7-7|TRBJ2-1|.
CASSLDRGQGLFF
TGTGCCAGCAGCTTAGATCGGGGACAGGGCTTGTTCTTC
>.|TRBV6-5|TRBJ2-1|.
CASSYLLGINEQFF
TGTGCCAGCAGTTACCTCCTAGGGATCAATGAGCAGTTCTTC
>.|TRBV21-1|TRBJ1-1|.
CASSKFWWLRTGLGTEAFF
TGTGCCAGCAGCAAATTTTGGTGGCTTAGGACAGGGCTTGGTACTGAAGCTTTCTTT
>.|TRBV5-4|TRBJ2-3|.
CASSSTHGEQYF
TGTGCCAGCAGCTCCACCCATGGGGAGCAGTATTTT
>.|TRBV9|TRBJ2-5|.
CASSVVASGDQETQYF
TGTGCCAGCAGCGTAGTGGCTAGTGGGGACCAAGAGACCCAGTACTTC
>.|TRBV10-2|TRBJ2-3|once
CASRETLDTQYF
TGCGCCAGCAGAGAGACACTAGATACGCAGTATTTT
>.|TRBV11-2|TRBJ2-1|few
CASSLIRGSGEQFF
TGTGCCAGCAGCTTAATTAGGGGATCTGGTGAGCAGTTCTTC
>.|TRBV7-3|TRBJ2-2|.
CASSFGSAGELFF
TGTGCCAGCAGCTTTGGTTCGGCCGGGGAGCTGTTTTTT
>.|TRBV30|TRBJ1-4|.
CAWKGVGEKLFF
TGTGCCTGGAAAGGGGTGGGAGAAAAACTGTTTTTT
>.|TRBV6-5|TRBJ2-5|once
CASSPLEQETQYF
TGTGCCAGCAGTCCCCTAGAACAAGAGACCCAGTACTTC
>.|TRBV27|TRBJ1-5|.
CASSKTGPQPQHF
TGTGCCAGCAGTAAAACAGGACCCCAGCCCCAGCATTTT
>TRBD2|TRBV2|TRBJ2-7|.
CASKDPQAGGSYEQYF
TGTGCCAGCAAAGACCCCCAGGCGGGAGGTTCCTACGAGCAGTACTTC
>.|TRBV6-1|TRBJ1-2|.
CASSSPPIYGYTF
TGTGCCAGCTCCTCCCCCCCCATTTACGGCTACACCTTC
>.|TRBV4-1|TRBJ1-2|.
CASSQAGTGLRGYTF
TGCGCCAGCAGCCAGGCAGGAACAGGGTTAAGGGGCTACACCTTC
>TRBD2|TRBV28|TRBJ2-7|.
CASSPIGTSGTHEQYF
TGTGCCAGCAGTCCGATCGGGACTAGCGGGACCCACGAGCAGTACTTC
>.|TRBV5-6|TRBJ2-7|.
CASRSNSPGQGKQYF
TGTGCCAGCAGGTCCAACTCGCCGGGACAAGGAAAGCAGTACTTC
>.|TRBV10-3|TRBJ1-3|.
CAIGASGNTIYF
TGTGCCATAGGCGCGTCGGGAAACACCATATATTTT
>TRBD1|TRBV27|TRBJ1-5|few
CASSLQGAQPQHF
TGTGCCAGCAGTTTACAGGGGGCTCAGCCCCAGCATTTT
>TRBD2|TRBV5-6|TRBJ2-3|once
CASSLGLAGTYTDTQYF
TGTGCCAGCAGCTTGGGGCTAGCGGGAACCTACACAGATACGCAGTATTTT
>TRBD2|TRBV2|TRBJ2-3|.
CASRRGLAGFTDTQYF
TGTGCCAGCCGCCGGGGGCTAGCGGGATTCACAGATACGCAGTATTTT
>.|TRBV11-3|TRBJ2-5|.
CASSQDAGEGETQYF
TGTGCCAGCAGCCAAGACGCAGGGGAGGGAGAGACCCAGTACTTC
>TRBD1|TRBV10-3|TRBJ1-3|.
CAISRDRDSGNTIYF
TGTGCCATCAGTCGAGACAGGGACTCTGGAAACACCATATATTTT
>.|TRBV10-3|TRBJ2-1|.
CAISELPLIQQFF
TGTGCCATCAGTGAGCTCCCCCTAATCCAGCAGTTCTTC
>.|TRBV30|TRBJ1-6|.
CAWDREGSPLHF
TGTGCCTGGGACCGGGAAGGTTCACCCCTCCACTTT
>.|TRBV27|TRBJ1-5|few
CASSLWGSNQPQHF
TGTGCCAGCAGTTTATGGGGCTCCAATCAGCCCCAGCATTTT
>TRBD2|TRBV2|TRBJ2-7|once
CASTSSLRGGRYEQYF
TGTGCCAGCACCTCAAGCCTGCGGGGGGGCCGCTACGAGCAGTACTTC
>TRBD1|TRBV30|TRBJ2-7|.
CACQGQGPTYEQYF
TGTGCCTGTCAGGGACAGGGGCCAACCTACGAGCAGTACTTC
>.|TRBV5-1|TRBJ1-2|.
CASSLGAAANYGYTF
TGCGCCAGCAGCTTGGGGGCGGCAGCTAACTATGGCTACACCTTC
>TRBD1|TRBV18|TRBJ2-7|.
CASSSRDRGEEQYF
TGTGCCAGCTCATCAAGGGACAGGGGTGAAGAGCAGTACTTC
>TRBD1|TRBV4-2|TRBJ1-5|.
CASSQVGQALNQPQHF
TGTGCCAGCAGCCAAGTAGGACAGGCCCTCAATCAGCCCCAGCATTTT
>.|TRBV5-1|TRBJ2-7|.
CASSLGAVGTYEQYF
TGCGCCAGCAGCTTGGGAGCCGTAGGAACCTACGAGCAGTACTTC
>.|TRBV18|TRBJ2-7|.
CASSPGTGTYEQYF
TGTGCCAGCTCACCTGGAACAGGGACCTACGAGCAGTACTTC
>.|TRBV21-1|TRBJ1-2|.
CASSARVGGLYGYTF
TGTGCCAGCAGCGCCCGGGTAGGGGGCCTCTATGGCTACACCTTC
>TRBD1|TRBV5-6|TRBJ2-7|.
CASSFLDRASTYEQYF
TGTGCCAGCAGCTTTCTCGACAGGGCTTCGACCTACGAGCAGTACTTC
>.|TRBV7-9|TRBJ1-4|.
CASSSLGLTGTNEKLFF
TGTGCCAGCAGCTCCCTAGGGCTGACGGGAACTAATGAAAAACTGTTTTTT
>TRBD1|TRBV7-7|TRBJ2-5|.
CASSLGGQGWQETQYF
TGTGCCAGCAGCTTAGGGGGACAGGGATGGCAAGAGACCCAGTACTTC
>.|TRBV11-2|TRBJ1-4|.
CASSLDPLYNEKLFF
TGTGCCAGCAGCTTAGATCCGCTCTATAATGAAAAACTGTTTTTT
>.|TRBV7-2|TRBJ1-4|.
CASSVNTGSEKLFF
TGTGCCAGCAGCGTCAATACAGGGAGCGAAAAACTGTTTTTT
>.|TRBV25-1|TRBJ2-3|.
CASSEFPALIKDTQYF
TGTGCCAGCAGTGAATTCCCCGCGTTGATTAAAGATACGCAGTATTTT
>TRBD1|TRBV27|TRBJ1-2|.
CASSASRQGYYGYTF
TGTGCCAGCAGTGCAAGTCGACAGGGATACTATGGCTACACCTTC
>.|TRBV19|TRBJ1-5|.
CASSIVTGPSNQPQHF
TGTGCCAGTAGTATAGTGACAGGACCAAGCAATCAGCCCCAGCATTTT
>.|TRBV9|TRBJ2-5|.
CASSVDGIALKETQYF
TGTGCCAGCAGCGTAGACGGTATCGCCCTAAAAGAGACCCAGTACTTC
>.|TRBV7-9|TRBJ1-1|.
CASRSWARTANTEAFF
TGTGCCAGCAGATCATGGGCACGGACAGCCAACACTGAAGCTTTCTTT
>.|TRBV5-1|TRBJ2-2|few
CASSLGTDTGELFF
TGCGCCAGCAGCTTGGGGACGGACACCGGGGAGCTGTTTTTT
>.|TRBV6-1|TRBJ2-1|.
CASSSRGDSYNEQFF
TGTGCCAGCAGCAGCAGGGGGGACTCCTACAATGAGCAGTTCTTC
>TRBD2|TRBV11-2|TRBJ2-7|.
CASSLSGAYEQYF
TGTGCCAGCAGCTTAAGCGGGGCCTACGAGCAGTACTTC
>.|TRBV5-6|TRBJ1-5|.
CASSPRTAKGANQPQHF
TGTGCCAGCAGCCCCCGGACGGCGAAGGGAGCGAATCAGCCCCAGCATTTT
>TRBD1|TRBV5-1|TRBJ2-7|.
CASSFRDRAYEQYF
TGCGCCAGCAGCTTCCGGGACAGAGCCTACGAGCAGTACTTC
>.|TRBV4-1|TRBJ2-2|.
CASSHERANTGELFF
TGCGCCAGCAGCCATGAGCGGGCGAACACCGGGGAGCTGTTTTTT
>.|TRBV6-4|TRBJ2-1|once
CASSDSPGVVNEQFF
TGTGCCAGCAGTGACTCTCCGGGAGTGGTGAATGAGCAGTTCTTC
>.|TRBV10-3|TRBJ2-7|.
CASRGGGYEQYF
TGTGCCTCAAGGGGTGGAGGCTACGAGCAGTACTTC
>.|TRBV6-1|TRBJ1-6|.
CASRLGESPLHF
TGTGCCAGCCGCCTTGGGGAGTCACCCCTCCACTTT
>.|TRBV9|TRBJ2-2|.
CASSVGLANTGELFF
TGTGCCAGCAGCGTAGGACTAGCGAACACCGGGGAGCTGTTTTTT
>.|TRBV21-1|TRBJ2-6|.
CASSKEASKELWANVLTF
TGTGCCAGCAGCAAAGAGGCCAGTAAGGAGCTCTGGGCCAACGTCCTGACTTTC
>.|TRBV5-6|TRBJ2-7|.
CASSLGQGFYEQYF
TGTGCCAGCAGCTTGGGGCAGGGTTTCTACGAGCAGTACTTC
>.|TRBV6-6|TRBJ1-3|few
CASTLDSSGNTIYF
TGTGCCAGCACCCTTGACAGCTCTGGAAACACCATATATTTT